A single TCR beta chain is shown here with its context. This sample was taken from a study of OX40 agonist ivuxolimab in advanced cancers. Study information: The drug used for patients, ivuxolimab, was an agonistic anti-OX40 (CD134) antibody. Patients enrolled in dose escalation were diagnosed with hepatocellular carcinoma, melanoma, renal cell or head and neck cancer. With a range of roughly 20 to 80, age averaged about 58 years, and around 83% were male.

This CDR3 spans 14 amino acids. The germline gives CDR1 SEHNR, CDR2 FQNEAQ (reference sequence). V dropped 8 bases and J dropped 0 bases, with 10 bases sitting between them. Generated by immunoSEQ multiplex PCR, the TCRdb table keeps only in-frame clones and is missing some. Of 80,000 to 95,000 clones in the sample, about 92% were seen once. The chain carries TRBV7-9 and TRBJ2-2; a weak D match, TRBD2 (5 bases). This receptor was obtained from an adult with an advanced solid tumor such as melanoma, head and neck, liver or kidney cancer. The material sequenced was CD4+ or CD8+ T cells sorted from blood, taken in a trial of the OX40 agonist ivuxolimab. DNA of the CDR3: TGTGCCAGCCCTAAGAGGGCGAACACCGGGGAGCTGTTTTTT. Translating it yields CASPKRANTGELFF.